The next 14 T cell receptor beta chains were all read from a single sample in a study of breast tumors, draining lymph nodes, adjacent tissues. Axillary draining lymph nodes of breast cancer patients supplied the node samples. Using its own MiXCR run on the multiplex PCR reads, TCRdb lists one record per CDR3 protein. The repertoire consists of approximately 300,000 distinct CDR3 sequences, with under 35% occurring once and the leading ten covering 1.1%. Sequencing used axillary lymph node tissue. The receptors shown here come from a female donor with breast cancer. Some clones in this sample may be carry-over from other donors' samples.

This clonotype was recorded at least ten times. The gene calls are TRBV7-9 and TRBJ2-5; D possibly corresponds to TRBD2 (5 bases). CDR3 length: 14 residues. Germline V gene data show CDR1 as SEHNR and CDR2 as FQNEAQ (reference sequence). V shed 1 base and J shed 2 bases, with 8 bases lying between them. The CDR3 DNA is TGTGCCAGCAGCTTAGTGCCGGGACAAGAGACCCAGTACTTC. The encoded protein is CASSLVPGQETQYF.

In its sample, this clonotype was seen many times. The chain carries TRBV5-1 and TRBJ1-3; TRBD1 matches at 9 bases. The CDR3 is 17 residues long. The germline gives CDR1 SGHRS, CDR2 YFSETQ. After removal of 0 bases from V and 4 bases from J, the junction contained 8 bases not matched to a gene. The CDR3 sequence is CASSLGLGQGLGNTIYF. CDR3 nucleotide sequence: TGCGCCAGCAGCTTGGGCTTGGGACAGGGCCTCGGAAACACCATATATTTT.

This clonotype was counted a few times. This chain joins TRBV18 and TRBJ2-1; D possibly uses TRBD1 or TRBD2 (5 bases each). V was trimmed by 5 bases and J by 5 bases, leaving 16 bases between them. The CDR3 runs 15 residues. The V gene's germline CDR1 is KGHSH and CDR2 LQKENI. CDR3 in DNA: TGTGCCAGCTCAACAGCTAAGGGACGAGACAATGAGCAGTTCTTC. This encodes CASSTAKGRDNEQFF.

Ten or more counts support this clonotype. This chain uses TRBV7-2 with TRBJ2-7; 7 bases agree with TRBD1. With V trimmed by 3 bases and J by 5 bases, 4 bases remained unmatched. Germline V gene data show CDR1 as SGHTA and CDR2 as FQGNSA. This CDR3 is built from 13 residues. The CDR3 loop reads CASSFGQVDEQYF. CDR3 nucleotide sequence: TGTGCCAGCAGCTTCGGACAGGTTGACGAGCAGTACTTC.

Details on this clonotype: This may come from a read error, since a much larger clone is one base off. The J gene is TRBJ2-3, the V gene TRBV20-1; D is perhaps TRBD1 (5 bases). This CDR3 has 14 amino acids. The germline V gene encodes CDR1 DFQATT and CDR2 SNEGSKA (reference sequence). The CDR3 nucleotides read TGCAATGCTACTTCGGACAAGCTCTTAGATACGCAGTATTTT. Its translation: CNATSDKLLDTQYF.

This clonotype was seen many times. V is TRBV25-1 and J is TRBJ2-2; D unclear. The germline gives CDR1 MGHDK, CDR2 SYGVNS. This CDR3 is 16 amino acids long. V gave up 0 bases and J gave up 5 bases, with 13 bases separating them. DNA for the CDR3: TGTGCCAGCAGTGAATATGGAACGACGTCGACCGGGGAGCTGTTTTTT. As protein: CASSEYGTTSTGELFF.

This clonotype was observed many times. J is TRBJ2-2 and V is TRBV11-3, with 7 bases that match TRBD1. The CDR3 length is 17 residues. Germline V gene lookup returns CDR1 SGHNT and CDR2 YENEEA. V dropped 7 bases and J dropped 6; count of bases not matched to a gene: 17. DNA of the CDR3: TGTGCCAGCAACCACCGACAGGGCCAACGCTCCGCCGGGGAGCTGTTTTTT. Translated: CASNHRQGQRSAGELFF.

Many counts were recorded for this clonotype. The CDR3 bases are TGCAGCGTTGTTGGGCAGACCCCAAAAAACTACGAGCAGTACTTC. Its protein is CSVVGQTPKNYEQYF. The chain is built from TRBV29-1 and TRBJ2-7; D remains ambiguous. Trimming took off 4 bases at V and 3 bases at J, with 19 bases between the two ends. The germline V gene has CDR1 SQVTM and CDR2 ANQGSEA. The length of the CDR3 is 15 residues.

This clonotype was counted ten times or more. This rearrangement joins TRBV4-3 to TRBJ2-1; D not certain. Germline V gene data show CDR1 as LGHNA and CDR2 as YSLEER. This CDR3 has 17 amino acids. With 0 bases removed from V and 6 bases from J, the gap between germline ends came to 18 bases. DNA of the CDR3: TGCGCCAGCAGCCAAGAGTTTGCGGTAAGAGCCGTCAATGAGCAGTTCTTC. It encodes CASSQEFAVRAVNEQFF.

This clonotype has ten or more counts. The chain is built from TRBV24-1 and TRBJ2-1, with 9 bases that match TRBD2. With 0 bases clipped from V and 8 bases from J, the junction kept 16 bases outside the gene matches. This CDR3 is 19 amino acids long. Germline V CDR1 and CDR2: KGHDR, SFDVKD. The CDR3 here is CATSDLSGGYAGGVDEQFF. CDR3 bases: TGTGCCACCAGTGATTTGTCCGGGGGCTATGCGGGAGGGGTCGATGAGCAGTTCTTC.

The chain carries TRBV18 and TRBJ2-6, with D uncertain. The CDR3 contains 14 residues. The V end was cut by 8 bases, the J end by 0 bases, with 8 bases between. Germline V gene lookup returns CDR1 KGHSH and CDR2 LQKENI. The CDR3 region is CASTPNSGANVLTF. The DNA of the CDR3 is TGTGCCAGCACCCCGAACTCTGGGGCCAACGTCCTGACTTTC. Together with reference TRBV18 and TRBJ2-6, the CDR3 gives the full variable domain: NAGVMQNPRHLVRRRGQEARLRCSPMKGHSHVYWYRQLPEEGLKFMVYLQKENIIDESGMPKERFSAEFPKEGPSILRIQQVVRGDSAAYFCASTPNSGANVLTFGAGSRLTVL.

The CDR3 sequence: CASRFRDRPYGYTF. The CDR3 DNA reads as TGTGCCAGTAGATTTCGGGACAGACCCTATGGCTACACCTTC. The chain recombines TRBV19 with TRBJ1-2; the match to TRBD1 covers 7 bases. The V segment lost 6 bases and the J segment 4 bases; nucleotides outside the gene matches: 8. The CDR3 is 14 residues long. CDR1 is LNHDA and CDR2 is SQIVND in the germline V gene (reference sequence).

Concerning this clonotype itself: A single base separates this from a much larger clone, so it may be a read error. J is TRBJ2-7 and V is TRBV20-1; TRBD2 matches at 9 bases. The CDR3 runs to 16 residues. With V trimmed by 3 bases and J by 2 bases, 11 bases remained unmatched. The V gene's germline CDR1 is DFQATT and CDR2 SNEGSKA (reference sequence). DNA of the CDR3: TGCAGTGCTAGCCCTTCAGCGGGAGGATTCACCTACGAGCAGTACTTC. Translation: CSASPSAGGFTYEQYF.

The table lists this clonotype with many counts. The V gene is TRBV5-1, the J gene TRBJ2-5; a possible D gene is TRBD2 (6 bases). CDR1 and CDR2 (germline): SGHRS, YFSETQ. Deletions cut 4 bases from V and 5 bases from J, with 18 bases between. The length of the CDR3 is 15 residues. CDR3 residues: CASSPVAGSSETQYF. DNA for the CDR3: TGCGCCAGCAGCCCGGTGGCGGGGTCGTCGGAGACCCAGTACTTC.